This T cell receptor (beta chain) was recovered during a study of blood T cell repertoires in COVID-19. Study information: The cDNA or gDNA used as material had been derived from T cells, B-cell-depleted T cells, or PBMCs.

The authors' processing: Reference gene primers were amplified, and this amplification served to estimate nucleated cell counts. Profiling relied on immunoSEQ multiplex PCR, and the TCRdb table lists in-frame clones only, not all of them. The D gene and trimming were derived from the DNA, and the V and J assignments and clone size from that table. The table lists 55,000 to 70,000 clones, around 80% of them singletons. This clone was recorded once. Sequencing was carried out using peripheral blood. The origin of this receptor is a human donor in a cohort sampled during active COVID-19.

The CDR3 sequence: CASTSRGSGTEAFF. DNA for the CDR3: TGTGCCAGTACATCCAGGGGGTCGGGGACTGAAGCTTTCTTT. V gene TRBV19 combines with J gene TRBJ1-1; 7 bases agree with TRBD1. There are 14 residues in the CDR3. Germline V gene sequence: CDR1 LNHDA, CDR2 SQIVND (reference sequence). Unmatched junction bases numbered 10, after V lost 7 bases and J lost 5 bases.